The present T cell receptor beta chain was sequenced within a study of blood T cell repertoires in COVID-19 (dated by TCRdb to the early 2020s). About the full investigation: Samples covering the acute and convalescent phases of COVID-19 were provided by collaborators in the United States, Italy and Spain. The prospective study material was composed of cDNA or gDNA derived from T cells, B-cell-depleted T cells, or PBMCs. The dataset comprised deeply sampled blood TCRbeta repertoires from subjects exposed to, actively infected with, or recovered from COVID-19. The repertoires were released in a freely available public database intended as a resource for research on the immune response to SARS-CoV-2. Samples were obtained from the ongoing ImmuneRACE study (first 160 participants) and from about 1,300 subjects provided by 6 global collaborators. Nearly every sample came with metadata listing a de-identified subject ID, COVID-19 status, age in years and sex. HLA class I and class II types, where available, came from metadata supplied by the sample provider rather than from assay-based typing. Broader findings and caveats from the paper: Clinical and demographic metadata were provided uncurated, with the amount varying by source and participant.

This clone was picked up one time. What antigen it recognizes has not been identified. No base qualities exist here, and no much larger clone lies one base off it. Each collaborating institution followed its own protocols to collect whole blood in K2EDTA tubes. For TCRbeta analysis, collaborators shipped samples as frozen whole blood, isolated PBMCs, or DNA extracted from either of those sample types. TCRbeta CDR3 regions were amplified from genomic DNA by means of the immunoSEQ Assay, a bias-controlled multiplex PCR. The source study handled its data this way. The number of nucleated cells in each sample was estimated from the amplification of reference gene primers within the assay. To quantify the absolute abundance of each unique TCRbeta CDR3 rearrangement, sequence reads were collapsed and filtered. For each sample, productive Simpson clonality was calculated by taking the square root of Simpson's diversity index across productive rearrangements. The table comes from immuneACCESS by way of TCRdb, which keeps in-frame sequences with V and J called. Part of the clones is missing from these tables; in studies checked, under half for an unresolved V gene and the rest for unknown reasons. Clone size and the V and J calls come from that table; the DNA yielded D and trimming. This sample has approximately 92,000 clones in its table, and about 82% of those were observed once. Of the sample, around 3.1% is held by the ten largest clones.

The germline V gene provides CDR1 WSHSY and CDR2 SAAADI. After removal of 0 bases from V and 3 bases from J, the junction retains 11 bases not matched to a gene. The CDR3 covers 18 residues, taking in both the cysteine and the phenylalanine. The DNA shown is the 54-base CDR3, in frame from base 1. Sequenced: peripheral blood. The chain links TRBV10-2 with TRBJ2-1; 7 central nucleotides agree with TRBD2. The clonotype was recovered from a man aged 45-65 years with acute or convalescent COVID-19. CDR3 protein: CASSESGGGGLHYNEQFF. In nucleotide form, the sequence is TGCGCCAGCAGTGAGTCTGGGGGGGGAGGGCTTCACTACAATGAGCAGTTCTTC.